This T cell receptor beta chain was profiled in a study of blood T cells in healthy people across ages (dated by TCRdb to between 2014 and 2017). For context, the study as a whole: In model experiments, roughly one uniquely barcoded TCR beta cDNA molecule per two T cells was captured by template switching. Donors were grouped into four age groups: young (average about 15 years), middle-aged (about 40), aged (roughly 62) and long-lived (about 89). The study analyzed two additional independent replicas of 1 million unique cDNA reads from the same blood draw for two donors, one aged 18 to 29 and one aged 80 or older. Donors of different ages were randomly distributed across sequencing lanes to avoid experimental bias. The study measured age-related changes in TCR beta repertoire diversity using deep sequencing normalized with unique cDNA molecular identifiers. Overall study results and their limits: Compared with the aged group, the long-lived group had more naive CD4+ T cells, fewer expanded clones and increased TCR diversity, a pattern suggesting age selection. Observed TCR beta diversity correlated strongly with the percentage of naive T cells measured by flow cytometry. Because profiling used bulk unsorted PBMCs, naive and antigen-experienced compartments could not be compared conclusively. Observed TCR beta diversity per million T cells fell roughly linearly with age, and a significant reduction was already apparent by age around 39. The CMV infection status of donors was not known, potentially confounding age-related changes in expanded clonotypes. Total diversity estimates from one million sequenced T cells were considered lower bounds and underestimates.

In its sample, this clonotype was seen a few times. This receptor's antigen is unknown. No base quality values were provided; no much bigger clone lies one nucleotide off. Systemically healthy Caucasian individuals from Russia, 39 in total and aged about 6 to 100 years, were included as donors. Roughly 9 milliliters of peripheral blood were drawn from each donor into EDTA-treated Vacutainer tubes. PBMCs were isolated by Ficoll-Paque density-gradient centrifugation, with at least 6 million obtained per sample. Total RNA, at least 6 micrograms per sample, was extracted from PBMCs with Trizol reagent. For every donor, flow cytometry on a PBMC aliquot measured the percentage of naive CD45RAhigh/CD27high T cells. The library was generated by 5' RACE. TCRdb names Illumina HiSeq 2500 as the instrument used. A second PCR of about 7 to 12 cycles was performed with a sample-barcoded 5' primer and a J-beta primer mix. A template-switch 5' adaptor carrying 12 random nucleotides introduced a unique molecular identifier onto each TCR beta cDNA molecule. Each sample yielded at least 3 million CDR3-containing paired-end reads. First-strand cDNA synthesis was performed from all RNA using the Mint cDNA synthesis kit, with priming by a TRBC-specific oligonucleotide. Following uracil-DNA glycosylase treatment, all cDNA underwent a first 18-cycle PCR with the universal primers M1SS and BC2_uni_R. On the study's bioinformatics: For normalization, 1 million high-quality reads were randomly selected from each sample, with every read carrying a distinct molecular identifier. Instead of being binned into consensus sequences, reads with shared molecular identifiers were discarded. CDR3 identification, clonotype clustering and error correction used MiTCR with a Q25 quality threshold and the strictest error-elimination algorithm. A nonparametric unseen species model using Euler transformation provided a lower-bound estimate of total TCR beta diversity. TCRdb trimmed public reads at Q25 via fastp, called clones via MiXCR and kept in-frame beta chains. Each CDR3 protein gets just one entry, which takes the most common genes and DNA from the rows behind it. TCRdb assigned the V and J calls; the authors' analysis was not used. The sample contains about 1,800,000 distinct CDR3 sequences, 28% of them found a single time. The ten biggest clones cover around 7.7% of the sample.

Sequencing input: blood. The receptor's source is a woman aged 25 to 39 in good health.

This receptor has the CDR3 CSASDSGGAGAEQFF. The nucleotide sequence reads TGCAGTGCTAGTGATAGCGGGGGGGCCGGAGCTGAGCAGTTCTTC. The chain was built from TRBV20-1 and TRBJ2-1; 11 junctional bases match TRBD2. Germline trimming: 3 bases from V, 9 bases from J; junction bases outside gene matches: 10. Including cysteine and phenylalanine, the CDR3 has 15 amino acids. Just the 45-base CDR3 DNA is kept, in frame starting at base 1. CDR1 is given as DFQATT and CDR2 as SNEGSKA, both from the germline V gene (reference sequence).